This entry features one TCR beta chain sequence. The antigen is unknown. This record comes from a study of post-analysis software for immune sequencing data. The CDR3 is 13 residues long. Germline V gene lookup returns CDR1 SGHDT and CDR2 YYEEEE. Unique molecular identifiers were present in the TCR beta cDNA libraries. With about 0.9 to 11 million T cells as the source, hundreds of thousands of cDNA molecules resulted. TCRdb redid the calling of the PCR reads with MiXCR, one entry per CDR3 protein. The table lists 750,000 to 950,000 distinct CDR3 sequences, approximately 50% of them singletons, with roughly 4.4% in the top ten. Notes on the study in general: The five TRBV segments detected at higher frequency in patients than in controls included TRBV5-6, TRBV5-1 and TRBV20-1. The study found significantly lower normalized Chao1 diversity in multiple sclerosis patients than in controls.

What was sequenced was blood. This receptor was taken from a girl aged 10 to 17 with multiple sclerosis. The chain is built from TRBV5-6 and TRBJ2-4; either TRBD1 or TRBD2 may fit D (6 bases each). The DNA end favors TRBJ2-7, so the J call may be wrong. DNA of the CDR3: TGTGCCACCCATCGGGGGCCTTCCTACGAGCAGTACTTC. It translates to CATHRGPSYEQYF.